The clone carrying this TCR beta chain was found many times. These data come from a study of spatial heterogeneity in lung cancer. The V segment lost 6 bases and the J segment 9 bases; nucleotides outside the gene matches: 10. The CDR3 has 16 residues. Per the germline V gene, CDR1 is SNHLY and CDR2 is FYNNEI. Time point of the sample: sample taken at primary tumor resection. Unsorted tumor, nontumor lung tissue or cryopreserved PBMC supplied the whole RNA. TCRdb re-derived calls from the 5' RACE reads in MiXCR, one entry per CDR3 protein. The sample consists of some 83,000 distinct CDR3 sequences, approximately 20% of them appearing once.

This chain connects TRBV2 to TRBJ2-1; 14 bases are a match to TRBD2. The material was PBMCs, obtained at surgery. This TCR was sampled from a male donor with early-stage non-small cell lung cancer. CDR3 sequence reads: CASSQSGLAGEGEQFF. CDR3 nucleotide sequence: TGTGCCAGCAGCCAATCGGGACTAGCGGGAGAGGGTGAGCAGTTCTTC. Complete variable domain (other parts from reference TRBV2 and TRBJ2-1): EPEVTQTPSHQVTQMGQEVILRCVPISNHLYFYWYRQILGQKVEFLVSFYNNEISEKSEIFDDQFSVERPDGSNFTLKIRSTKLEDSAMYFCASSQSGLAGEGEQFFGPGTRLTVL.